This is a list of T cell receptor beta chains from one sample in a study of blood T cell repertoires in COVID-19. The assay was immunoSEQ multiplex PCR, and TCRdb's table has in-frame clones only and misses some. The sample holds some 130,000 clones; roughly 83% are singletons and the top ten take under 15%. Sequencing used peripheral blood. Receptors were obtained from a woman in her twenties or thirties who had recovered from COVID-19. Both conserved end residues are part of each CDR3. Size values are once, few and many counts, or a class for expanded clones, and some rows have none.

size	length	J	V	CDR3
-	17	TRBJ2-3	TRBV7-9	CASSPGLAGMLTDTQYF
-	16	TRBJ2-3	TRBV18	CASSPITGGQTDTQYF
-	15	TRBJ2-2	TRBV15	CATSSSGINTGELFF
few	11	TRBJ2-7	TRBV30	CAWSTGWEQYF
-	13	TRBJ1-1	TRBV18	CASSRPENTEAFF
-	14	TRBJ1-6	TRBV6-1	CASSDHRNNSPLHF
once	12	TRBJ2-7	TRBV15	CATSPGLVEQYF
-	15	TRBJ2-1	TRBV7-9	CASILGAGTYNEQFF
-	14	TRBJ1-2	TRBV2	CASSEEVHNYGYTF
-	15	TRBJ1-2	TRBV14	CASSQSGQAVYGYTF
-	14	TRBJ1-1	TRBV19	CASTSTVLGTEAFF
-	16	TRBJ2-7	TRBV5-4	CASSLSGGTGAYEQYF
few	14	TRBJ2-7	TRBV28	CASSTPQGLYEQYF
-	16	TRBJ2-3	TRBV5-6	CASSEGGGLSTDTQYF
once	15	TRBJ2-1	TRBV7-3	CASSLLGTSRDEQFF
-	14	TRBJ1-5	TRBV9	CASSPTFARQPQHF
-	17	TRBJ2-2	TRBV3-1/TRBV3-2	CASSQDFLAGDAGELFF
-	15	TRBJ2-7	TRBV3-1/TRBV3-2	CASSQEWRQGNEQYF
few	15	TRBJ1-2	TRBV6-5	CASSHPIEGNYGYTF
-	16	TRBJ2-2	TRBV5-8	CASSFFRTENTGELFF
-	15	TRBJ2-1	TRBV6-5	CASSYRRGSYNEQFF
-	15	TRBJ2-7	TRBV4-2	CASSQEGSGMYEQYF